The 25 T cell receptor beta chains in this list originate from one sample, sequenced in a study of T cell responses to AZD1222 COVID-19 vaccine. TCRdb's copy holds only in-frame clones and misses some; the assay was immunoSEQ multiplex PCR. The data hold 95,000 to 100,000 clones, with more than 85% observed a single time. Material: peripheral blood, obtained 28 days after the second AZD1222 dose. These receptors were taken from an adult who received the AZD1222 COVID-19 vaccine.

The chain joins TRBV29-1 to TRBJ2-3; 8 nucleotides match TRBD2. Germline values: CDR1 SQVTM, CDR2 ANQGSEA. This CDR3 has 13 residues. The ends lost 4 bases at V and 4 bases at J; junction bases unmatched: 4. CDR3 sequence (DNA): TGCAGCGTTGCCGGGAGGGCGGCAGATACGCAGTATTTT. Its protein is CSVAGRAADTQYF.

The rearrangement joins TRBV6-6 to TRBJ2-7, with TRBD1 identical over 8 bases. Germline CDR1 MNHNY, CDR2 SVGAGI (reference sequence). With V trimmed by 6 bases and J by 2 bases, 18 bases remained unmatched. The CDR3 runs 18 residues. CDR3 nucleotide sequence: TGTGCCAGCAGACGACAGGGGAGAGAAACCCAAAAGGCCTACGAGCAGTACTTC. It translates to CASRRQGRETQKAYEQYF.

This chain uses TRBV7-7 with TRBJ1-3, with D possibly being TRBD1 (5 bases). The CDR3 runs 19 residues. Trimming removed 3 bases at V and 2 bases at J, with 23 bases between. CDR1 is SSHAT and CDR2 is FNYEAQ in the germline V gene (reference sequence). The CDR3 DNA reads TGTGCCAGCAGCTTCGATGTGGCTTGGGGCAAGCCCCCTGGAAACACCATATATTTT. It yields the protein CASSFDVAWGKPPGNTIYF. The variable domain in full, with the rest retrieved from reference TRBV7-7 and TRBJ1-3, is GAGVSQSPRYKVTKRGQDVTLRCDPISSHATLYWYQQALGQGPEFLTYFNYEAQPDKSGLPSDRFSAERPEGSISTLTIQRTEQRDSAMYRCASSFDVAWGKPPGNTIYFGEGSWLTVV.

This chain joins TRBV16 and TRBJ1-6; the match to TRBD1 covers 9 bases. CDR3 size: 15 residues. Germline-derived CDR1 and CDR2 are KGHSY and FQNENV. After removal of 4 bases from V and 6 bases from J, the junction contained 4 bases not matched to a gene. The CDR3, as DNA: TGTGCCAGCAGCCCGAAGGGACAGGGTAATTCACCCCTCCACTTT. This encodes CASSPKGQGNSPLHF.

The chain employs TRBV28 and TRBJ1-5; D is unclear. CDR3 length equals 13 residues. V lost 11 bases and J 5 bases, leaving 16 bases between the germline ends. CDR1 MDHEN and CDR2 SYDVKM come from the germline V gene. In nucleotides, the CDR3 is TGTGCCGGGTCAACGGACGGATATCAGCCCCAGCATTTT. This sequence encodes CAGSTDGYQPQHF.

This chain joins TRBV27 and TRBJ1-2, with TRBD1 matching over 8 bases. This CDR3 comprises 18 residues. The germline V gene has CDR1 MNHEY and CDR2 SMNVEV (reference sequence). V trimming: 5 bases; J trimming: 0 bases; junction bases outside the gene matches: 14. The CDR3 DNA is TGTGCCAGCAGTCAAAATAGCCGGGACAGGTGGGCTAACTATGGCTACACCTTC. This encodes CASSQNSRDRWANYGYTF.

V is TRBV19 and J is TRBJ2-3; either TRBD1 or TRBD2 may supply D (5 bases each). CDR3 length: 13 amino acids. V lost 3 bases and J 6 bases, leaving 10 bases between the germline ends. Per germline, CDR1 LNHDA and CDR2 SQIVND (reference sequence). CDR3 residues: CASSIGARDTQYF. DNA for the CDR3: TGTGCCAGTAGTATCGGGGCAAGGGATACGCAGTATTTT.

The chain uses TRBV2 and TRBJ2-3; 12 bases are a match to TRBD2. V was clipped by 3 bases and J by 1 base; unmatched bases: 8. Germline V gene data show CDR1 as SNHLY and CDR2 as FYNNEI. The CDR3 has 18 residues. Here the CDR3 reads CASSEASGRARGTDTQYF. The CDR3 nucleotides read TGTGCCAGCAGTGAGGCTAGCGGGAGGGCCAGAGGCACAGATACGCAGTATTTT.

The V gene is TRBV18, the J gene TRBJ2-2, with D possibly being TRBD1 (6 bases). CDR3 length: 16 amino acids. The V gene's germline CDR1 is KGHSH and CDR2 LQKENI. Trimming pared 3 bases from V and 2 bases from J, leaving 13 bases between. The CDR3: CASSPLGGANTGELFF. In DNA, the CDR3 is TGTGCCAGCTCACCGCTAGGGGGAGCCAACACCGGGGAGCTGTTTTTT. Full variable domain (outside the CDR3, taken from reference TRBV18 and TRBJ2-2): NAGVMQNPRHLVRRRGQEARLRCSPMKGHSHVYWYRQLPEEGLKFMVYLQKENIIDESGMPKERFSAEFPKEGPSILRIQQVVRGDSAAYFCASSPLGGANTGELFFGEGSRLTVL.

V usage is TRBV5-1 and J usage is TRBJ1-2, with a weak D call TRBD1 (6 bases). This CDR3 comprises 16 residues. Germline CDR1 is SGHRS and CDR2 is YFSETQ. Trimming removed 2 bases from V and 0 bases from J, with 14 bases in between. CDR3 sequence reads: CASSFGGAGSNYGYTF. As DNA, the CDR3 is TGCGCCAGCAGCTTCGGGGGGGCAGGCTCTAACTATGGCTACACCTTC.

J is TRBJ1-4 and V is TRBV27, with a tentative D call TRBD1 (6 bases). Trimming took off 5 bases at V and 7 bases at J, with 17 bases between the two ends. CDR3 length: 15 residues. Germline values: CDR1 MNHEY, CDR2 SMNVEV (reference sequence). The CDR3 sequence is CASSPTGTFGEKLFF. The CDR3 nucleotides are TGTGCCAGCAGTCCAACAGGGACCTTTGGTGAAAAACTGTTTTTT. Drawing the rest from reference TRBV27 and TRBJ1-4, the complete variable domain is EAQVTQNPRYLITVTGKKLTVTCSQNMNHEYMSWYRQDPGLGLRQIYYSMNVEVTDKGDVPEGYKVSRKEKRNFPLILESPSPNQTSLYFCASSPTGTFGEKLFFGSGTQLSVL.

The CDR3 sequence: CASSHPVWRSEPSWPQHF. For the CDR3, the DNA is TGCGCCAGCAGCCACCCGGTCTGGAGGTCCGAGCCTTCATGGCCCCAGCATTTT. This sequence joins TRBV4-1 and TRBJ1-5; D uncertain. CDR1 is MGHRA, CDR2 YSYEKL, per germline. This CDR3 has 18 residues. V was trimmed by 3 bases and J by 9 bases, leaving 27 bases between them.

The chain links TRBV7-2 to TRBJ2-3; 11 nucleotides align to TRBD2. This CDR3 has 18 residues. V shed 1 base and J 3 bases; nucleotides not matched to a gene: 9. Germline V gene sequence: CDR1 SGHTA, CDR2 FQGNSA. DNA for the CDR3: TGTGCCAGCAGCTTAGGGGTATTACTAGCGGGAGTGACAGATACGCAGTATTTT. As protein: CASSLGVLLAGVTDTQYF.

This clone was observed once. The rearrangement joins TRBV7-8 to TRBJ1-5, with 8 bases lining up with TRBD1. This CDR3 spans 15 amino acids. The J segment lost 4 bases and the V segment lost 2 bases, leaving 4 bases of the junction unmatched. Germline assignment: CDR1 SGHVS and CDR2 FQNEAQ. In DNA form, the CDR3 reads TGTGCCAGCAGCTTATTACGGACAGGGAATCAGCCCCAGCATTTT. Residues: CASSLLRTGNQPQHF.

The V call is TRBV9, the J call TRBJ2-1, with no clear D. The CDR3 is 15 amino acids. Germline V gene data show CDR1 as SGDLS and CDR2 as YYNGEE. V lost 0 bases to trimming and J lost 0 bases, with 7 bases between them. The CDR3 DNA sequence: TGTGCCAGCAGCGTAGCGCCTCGCTCCTACAATGAGCAGTTCTTC. Amino acid sequence: CASSVAPRSYNEQFF. The full variable domain, with the rest looked up from reference TRBV9 and TRBJ2-1, is DSGVTQTPKHLITATGQRVTLRCSPRSGDLSVYWYQQSLDQGLQFLIQYYNGEERAKGNILERFSAQQFPDLHSELNLSSLELGDSALYFCASSVAPRSYNEQFFGPGTRLTVL.

This clone was counted a single time. V gene TRBV11-2 combines with J gene TRBJ2-1, with D perhaps matching TRBD1 or TRBD2 (5 bases each). Trimming removed 4 bases from V and 6 bases from J, with 16 bases in between. Looked up from germline, CDR1 is SGHAT and CDR2 is FQNNGV. This CDR3 has 15 residues. CDR3 DNA: TGTGCCAGCAGCTCGGGACGAACCATTTTCAATGAGCAGTTCTTC. Encoded protein: CASSSGRTIFNEQFF.

The chain recombines TRBV27 with TRBJ2-7; no clear D gene. Germline CDR1 reads MNHEY; CDR2 reads SMNVEV (reference sequence). V lost 0 bases to trimming and J lost 4 bases, with 7 bases between them. The CDR3 is 13 amino acids. DNA of the CDR3: TGTGCCAGCAGTTTATCGCTCAGGTACGAGCAGTACTTC. This sequence encodes CASSLSLRYEQYF.

The count of this clone is one. The chain links TRBV2 to TRBJ1-1; possibly TRBD1 for D (6 bases). The CDR3 is made up of 13 amino acids. The V gene's germline CDR1 is SNHLY and CDR2 FYNNEI. The V gene lost 6 bases and the J gene lost 7 bases, with 15 bases spanning the gap. The CDR3 region has the DNA TGTGCCAGCAGAACCGGGACACCAAATGAAGCTTTCTTT. This codes for CASRTGTPNEAFF.

The J gene is TRBJ2-7, the V gene TRBV6-4, with 11 positions matching TRBD2. The CDR3 runs to 17 residues. In germline, CDR1 is MRHNA, CDR2 SNTAGT. Losses at the gene ends were 8 bases for V and 2 bases for J; bases not matched to a gene: 14. The CDR3 region is CASPGNPGLAGPYEQYF. CDR3 DNA sequence: TGTGCCAGCCCCGGCAATCCCGGACTAGCGGGCCCCTACGAGCAGTACTTC.

The V call is TRBV18, the J call TRBJ1-5; 9 bases are shared with TRBD1. J gave up 6 bases and V 4 bases, and 10 bases lay outside the gene matches. There are 16 residues in the CDR3. CDR1 is KGHSH, CDR2 LQKENI, per germline. For the CDR3, the DNA is TGTGCCAGCTCACGATCGGTAACAGGGGGCTCTCAGCCCCAGCATTTT. This sequence encodes CASSRSVTGGSQPQHF. The entire variable domain, with the rest obtained from reference TRBV18 and TRBJ1-5, is as follows: NAGVMQNPRHLVRRRGQEARLRCSPMKGHSHVYWYRQLPEEGLKFMVYLQKENIIDESGMPKERFSAEFPKEGPSILRIQQVVRGDSAAYFCASSRSVTGGSQPQHFGDGTRLSIL.

This rearrangement joins TRBV5-1 to TRBJ1-6; no clear D gene. Per germline, CDR1 SGHRS and CDR2 YFSETQ. This CDR3 has 14 amino acids. V was pared by 2 bases and J by 3 bases, with 6 bases between. The CDR3: CASSLGIYNSPLHF. CDR3 sequence (DNA): TGCGCCAGCAGCTTAGGCATCTATAATTCACCCCTCCACTTT.

The CDR3 sequence: CASRPDTDTQYF. The CDR3, as DNA: TGTGCCAGCAGGCCAGACACAGATACGCAGTATTTT. This rearrangement joins TRBV2 to TRBJ2-3; unclear D gene. Germline CDR1 is SNHLY and CDR2 is FYNNEI. The ends were cut back, 6 bases at V and 2 bases at J, with 6 bases in the middle. There are 12 residues in the CDR3.

This chain links TRBV7-9 with TRBJ1-5; no reliable D call. Trimming shortened V by 7 bases and J by 5 bases, and 9 bases separated the two germline ends. The CDR3 has 12 residues. Germline V gives CDR1 SEHNR, CDR2 FQNEAQ (reference sequence). The CDR3 nucleotides are TGTGCCAGCACCTCCGGGGATCAGCCCCAGCATTTT. Amino acids: CASTSGDQPQHF.

V is TRBV28 and J is TRBJ2-2; no clear D. Germline loops: CDR1 MDHEN, CDR2 SYDVKM. The CDR3 has 15 amino acids. V lost 5 bases and J 6 bases, leaving 16 bases between the germline ends. The CDR3 bases are TGTGCCAGCAGTGTCCCCCGGGTGGGTGCCGGGGAGCTGTTTTTT. This translates into CASSVPRVGAGELFF. The whole variable domain, filled in from reference TRBV28 and TRBJ2-2, reads DVKVTQSSRYLVKRTGEKVFLECVQDMDHENMFWYRQDPGLGLRLIYFSYDVKMKEKGDIPEGYSVSREKKERFSLILESASTNQTSMYLCASSVPRVGAGELFFGEGSRLTVL.

The chain combines TRBV19 with TRBJ2-7; possible D gene TRBD2, 5 bases. Trimming took off 7 bases at V and 5 bases at J, with 15 bases between the two ends. This CDR3 is 13 amino acids long. Per germline, CDR1 LNHDA and CDR2 SQIVND (reference sequence). CDR3 amino acids: CASKMRAGNEQYF. In nucleotides, the CDR3 is TGTGCCAGTAAAATGAGGGCCGGGAACGAGCAGTACTTC. Full variable domain (outside the CDR3, taken from reference TRBV19 and TRBJ2-7): DGGITQSPKYLFRKEGQNVTLSCEQNLNHDAMYWYRQDPGQGLRLIYYSQIVNDFQKGDIAEGYSVSREKKESFPLTVTSAQKNPTAFYLCASKMRAGNEQYFGPGTRLTVT.